This T cell receptor beta chain came from a study of T cell responses to AZD1222 COVID-19 vaccine. Findings and caveats of the study: White British ancestry dominated among donors, who included more females, and clonal diversity was possibly underestimated. Nearly half of unique spike-specific TCRs reportedly avoided B.1.351 and B.1.1.7 mutated regions. Repertoire samples came only from after the peak T cell response.

Germline V lookup: CDR1 MNHEY, CDR2 SMNVEV (reference sequence). V was cut by 5 bases and J by 7 bases, with 12 bases left in between. The length of the CDR3 is 14 residues. Data came from immunoSEQ multiplex PCR; TCRdb stores just in-frame clones and leaves some out. In the table there are 65,000 to 70,000 clones, around 82% of which are singletons. In its sample, this clone was seen a few times. Its antigen is not identified. The clonotype originates from an adult who received the AZD1222 COVID-19 vaccine. The starting material was peripheral blood, obtained 28 days after the second AZD1222 dose. This chain joins TRBV27 and TRBJ1-6; the D is unclear. CDR3 amino acids: CASSVWTGNSPLHF. The CDR3 DNA follows: TGTGCCAGCAGTGTGTGGACGGGGAATTCACCCCTCCACTTT.